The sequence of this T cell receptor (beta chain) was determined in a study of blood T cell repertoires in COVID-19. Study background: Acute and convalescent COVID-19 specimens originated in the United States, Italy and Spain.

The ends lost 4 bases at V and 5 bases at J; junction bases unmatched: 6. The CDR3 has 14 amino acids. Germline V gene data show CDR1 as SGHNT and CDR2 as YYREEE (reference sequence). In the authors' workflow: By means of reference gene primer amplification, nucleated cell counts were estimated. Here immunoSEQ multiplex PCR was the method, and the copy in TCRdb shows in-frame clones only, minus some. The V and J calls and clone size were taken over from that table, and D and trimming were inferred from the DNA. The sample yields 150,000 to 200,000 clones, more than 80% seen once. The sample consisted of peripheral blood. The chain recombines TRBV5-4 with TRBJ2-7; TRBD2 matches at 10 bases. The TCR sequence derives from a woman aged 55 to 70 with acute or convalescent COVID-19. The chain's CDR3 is CASSKTSGQNEQYF. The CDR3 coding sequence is TGTGCCAGCAGCAAGACTAGCGGGCAAAACGAGCAGTACTTC.